This T cell receptor (beta chain) emerged from a study of blood T cell repertoires in COVID-19 (dated by TCRdb to the early 2020s). In terms of the full investigation: Collaborator samples came from the United States, Italy and Spain and covered acute and convalescent phases of COVID-19. The repertoires were released in a freely available public database intended as a resource for research on the immune response to SARS-CoV-2. The prospective study material was composed of cDNA or gDNA derived from T cells, B-cell-depleted T cells, or PBMCs. Subjects who had been exposed to COVID-19, were actively infected with it, or had recovered from it provided the deeply sampled blood TCRbeta repertoires that made up the dataset. The sample metadata nearly always contained a de-identified subject ID, COVID-19 status, age in years and sex. HLA class I and class II types, where available, came from metadata supplied by the sample provider rather than from assay-based typing. Samples came from the ongoing ImmuneRACE study (first 160 participants) plus 1,254 subjects from 6 global collaborators. Study-wide conclusions, independent of this receptor: Clinical and demographic metadata were provided uncurated, with the amount varying by source and participant.

Collaborating institutions collected whole blood in K2EDTA tubes following their own protocols. For TCRbeta analysis, collaborator samples were shipped as frozen whole blood, as isolated PBMCs, or as DNA extracted from either sample type. TCRbeta CDR3 regions were amplified from genomic DNA by means of the immunoSEQ Assay, a bias-controlled multiplex PCR. As for how the authors treated the data: Within the assay, amplification of reference gene primers was used to estimate how many nucleated cells each sample contained. To quantify the absolute abundance of each unique TCRbeta CDR3 rearrangement, sequence reads were collapsed and filtered. For each sample, productive Simpson clonality was calculated as the square root of Simpson's diversity index across productive rearrangements. Imported from immuneACCESS, the table was reduced by TCRdb to in-frame sequences with V and J called. These copies leave out some clones; in studies compared against another copy, an unresolved V gene accounts for under half, and the cause of the remainder is not known. V and J calls and clone size are those listed in that table; D and trimming were worked out from the DNA. This sample holds about 120,000 clones; 81% were observed only once. Around 1.5% of the sample is in the top ten clones.

The junction shows trimming of 4 bases on V and 5 bases on J, and the gene matches do not reach 9 bases of it. The CDR3, cysteine through phenylalanine, is 15 amino acids long. The CDR3 DNA has 45 bases and is translated from base 1. According to the germline V gene, CDR1 reads SGHRS and CDR2 reads YFSETQ. As concerns this clone: The clone's antigen remains unknown. Base qualities are not recorded, but no much larger clone differs from it by a single base.

The sample consisted of peripheral blood. The TCR comes from a man aged 45-65 years with acute or convalescent COVID-19. The chain employs TRBV5-1 and TRBJ1-1; 9 middle bases align to TRBD1. Here is the DNA: TGCGCCAGCAGCGGGTCAACAGGGGGCAATACTGAAGCTTTCTTT. It encodes CASSGSTGGNTEAFF.